This T cell receptor beta chain appears in the sequencing data of a study of shared clonotypes between healthy human individuals. The study, taken as a whole, reports: It was the non-shared clonotypes that had lower generation probabilities than clonotypes shared by all four donors. The represented genetic and exposure-history diversity was limited by the small number of donors.

Germline V lookup: CDR1 SNHLY, CDR2 FYNNEI. The V end was cut by 7 bases, the J end by 2 bases, with 11 bases between. The CDR3 sequence is 13 residues long. Assay: immunoSEQ multiplex PCR; the TCRdb copy retains only in-frame clones and omits some. The sample lists some 1 million clones; approximately 72% were seen once. In this sample, this clone turned up once. Its cognate antigen is unknown. There were no recent acute infections or vaccinations among the donors, who were healthy HIV-negative adults. All donors were Caucasian adults living in Nashville, Tennessee. The sequenced sample consisted of memory CD4+ T cells sorted from blood. Subset of the sample: CD45RA-negative fraction. The clonotype originates from a man younger than 35 in good health. This chain uses TRBV2 with TRBJ2-5; no firm D call. CDR3 residues: CASTVVPQETQYF. The CDR3 nucleotides read TGTGCCAGCACGGTAGTACCACAAGAGACCCAGTACTTC.